This T cell receptor beta chain was retrieved from a study of shared clonotypes between healthy human individuals. About the study: Per-donor plates numbered three CD4 naive, three CD4 memory, two CD8 naive and one CD8 memory. Study-wide points: Clonotype sharing among donors likely depends on sequencing depth. Rarefaction demonstrated incomplete sorted-subset sequencing despite large depth. The study found lower generation probabilities in non-shared clonotypes than in those shared by all four donors.

Clones were sequenced by immunoSEQ multiplex PCR, and TCRdb holds only the in-frame ones, with some missing. The sample holds under 1,900,000 clones, less than 99% seen once. On this clone: Its antigen is not known. Other DNA sequences in this sample translate to the same CDR3.

Trimming shortened V by 4 bases and J by 1 base, and 7 bases separated the two germline ends. The V gene's germline CDR1 is SGDLS and CDR2 YYNGEE. The CDR3 sequence is 13 residues long. The genes are TRBV9 and TRBJ2-3; D is unclear. Material: naive CD4+ T cells sorted from blood. Regarding subset: CD45RA+ positively selected. The TCR originated in a man in his thirties or forties in good health. The CDR3 DNA reads TGTGCCAGCAGCCCCCGTGGCACAGATACGCAGTATTTT. Its protein is CASSPRGTDTQYF.